This T cell receptor (beta chain) was sequenced in a study of identical twins. Healthy Caucasians were all of the donors. TCRdb called the 5' RACE reads again in MiXCR, with one record for every CDR3 protein. This sample yields about 190,000 distinct CDR3 sequences, of which 15% are seen a single time; over 35% belongs to the top ten. This clonotype was detected only a few times. In germline, CDR1 is SSHAT, CDR2 FNYEAQ (reference sequence). This CDR3 has 14 amino acids. V was clipped by 5 bases and J by 2 bases, with 11 bases between them. The same data also went into a second study, on T cells expressing NK-cell markers. From that study: Sequenced donors, eight in total, included seven who were HCMV-seropositive and one who was seronegative. Once again these clonotypes came out on top in the CD3+CD56-NKG2C+ fraction of a handful of donors.

Material for sequencing was CD8+ T cells sorted from blood. The chain employs TRBV7-7 and TRBJ2-3; unclear D gene. The receptor comes from a woman under 30 in good health. CDR3 bases: TGTGCCAGCAGCCTAGGGCAGAACACAGATACGCAGTATTTT. It is translated as CASSLGQNTDTQYF.